This T cell receptor beta chain was captured in a study of shared clonotypes between healthy human individuals. CD8 cells classed as naive were CD45RO-negative and positively selected for CCR7, excluding terminally differentiated effector memory CD45RA+ cells. Germline CDR1 SGHVT, CDR2 SQSDAQ. V lost 3 bases and J lost 0, with 21 bases in between. The CDR3 sequence is 19 residues long. TCRdb keeps only in-frame clones here, not all; method: immunoSEQ multiplex PCR. The sample yields 1.5 million to 2.5 million clones, approximately 95% seen once. Sequences were obtained from naive CD8+ T cells sorted from blood. The chain links TRBV7-4 to TRBJ1-5, with D tentatively TRBD1 (6 bases). The TCR comes from a man aged 18 to 30 in good health. The CDR3 reads CASSFRGPGQRNSNQPQHF. As DNA, the CDR3 is TGTGCCAGCAGCTTCCGGGGCCCGGGACAACGGAATAGCAATCAGCCCCAGCATTTT. The full variable domain, completed using reference TRBV7-4 and TRBJ1-5, is GAGVSQSPRYKVAKRGRDVALRCDSISGHVTLYWYRQTLGQGSEVLTYSQSDAQRDKSGRPSGRFSAERPERSVSTLKIQRTEQGDSAVYLCASSFRGPGQRNSNQPQHFGDGTRLSIL.